The rows below give T cell receptor beta chains drawn from one sample of a study of blood T cell repertoires in COVID-19. Repertoires were generated with immunoSEQ multiplex PCR, while TCRdb's copy carries only in-frame clones and drops some. In the table there are roughly 290,000 clones, about 89% of which are singletons. Sequenced input: peripheral blood. The receptor source for this set is a woman aged 45-65 years who had recovered from COVID-19. CDR3s leave out the opening cysteine and the closing phenylalanine or tryptophan. The D gene is left open where the match is weak.

-	TRBV6-4	TRBJ1-4	11	ASSVVTGEKLF
-	TRBV5-8	TRBJ1-6	13	ADSTGSSYNSPLH
-	TRBV27	TRBJ2-5	11	ASSSGRGETQY
TRBD2	TRBV7-2	TRBJ2-2	16	ASSLALAGGPNTGELF
TRBD2	TRBV15	TRBJ2-1	14	ATSRGTSGTYNEQF
-	TRBV5-5	TRBJ1-2	12	ASSLNLGGRGYT
TRBD2	TRBV27	TRBJ2-1	13	ASRTTGLAGGSEF
-	TRBV21-1	TRBJ2-7	13	ASSNLPRDHYEQY
-	TRBV19	TRBJ2-2	14	ASSTRGKSNTGELF
-	TRBV6-5	TRBJ1-6	11	ASSPGQYSPLH
-	TRBV7-6	TRBJ2-3	11	ASSSQEGVTQY
-	TRBV3-1/TRBV3-2	TRBJ1-2	12	ASSQHTGNHGYT
-	TRBV3-1/TRBV3-2	TRBJ1-2	12	ASSQFRSPHGYT
-	TRBV30	TRBJ1-5	12	AWSDVYSNQPQH
-	TRBV18	TRBJ2-1	14	ASSPPDLSSYNEQF
-	TRBV5-1	TRBJ2-6	12	ASGPREWANVLT
-	TRBV27	TRBJ2-2	10	ASRLRVGELF
TRBD2	TRBV4-2	TRBJ2-7	12	ASSQGLADYEQY
-	TRBV30	TRBJ2-7	11	AWSVSSTYEQY
-	TRBV19	TRBJ1-3	12	ASSILADGNTIY
-	TRBV5-6	TRBJ2-1	13	ASSLTSDYSYEQF
TRBD2	TRBV5-5	TRBJ2-1	12	ASSLPLAGAEQF
TRBD1	TRBV5-1	TRBJ1-1	12	ASTLTGADTEAF
TRBD1	TRBV7-2	TRBJ2-5	13	ASSQDRGIGETQY
-	TRBV5-6	TRBJ2-5	11	ASGLAHQETQY
-	TRBV28	TRBJ1-5	14	ASSPRGGPSNQPQH
TRBD1	TRBV20-1	TRBJ1-5	9	SARQGGTQH
-	TRBV11-2	TRBJ1-1	11	ASSLQGNTEAF
-	TRBV30	TRBJ1-3	14	AWSVRRGVTGNTIY
TRBD2	TRBV2	TRBJ2-3	16	ASWEGLAGAMGTDTQY
-	TRBV9	TRBJ2-1	7	ASSVVKF
-	TRBV6-5	TRBJ1-5	13	ASRRQRNSNQPQH
-	TRBV11-1	TRBJ2-2	14	ASSLRQGRGAGELF
-	TRBV7-9	TRBJ2-5	11	ASSRTDQETQY
-	TRBV6-2/TRBV6-3	TRBJ1-2	11	ASSLNRAAGYT
TRBD1	TRBV27	TRBJ2-7	13	ASAYLGTGGLEQY
TRBD1	TRBV11-3	TRBJ2-5	14	ASSPRGTEGGETQY
-	TRBV7-3	TRBJ2-1	11	ASSLEAYNEQF
-	TRBV28	TRBJ1-2	13	ASSLRDIAVRGYT
TRBD1	TRBV24-1	TRBJ2-7	11	ATSTGDGYEQY
TRBD1	TRBV9	TRBJ1-2	13	ASSVFAGGEGGYT
TRBD2	TRBV5-1	TRBJ2-3	18	ASSSEVPGLAGGPQDTQY
-	TRBV7-9	TRBJ2-1	13	ASSLAEDGPGEQF
-	TRBV5-1	TRBJ1-6	12	ASSYYTRGSPLH
-	TRBV27	TRBJ1-2	12	ASSLGSGRYGYT